These T cell receptor beta chains were read from a single sample in a study of response to subunit inactivated influenza vaccine. Each CDR3 protein is one row after TCRdb ran MiXCR on the RT-PCR reads. This sample has about 700,000 distinct CDR3 sequences; 15% to 18% occur once, and the top ten carry approximately 10%. This sample comprised PBMCs from blood, obtained roughly 13 days after vaccination. The receptors derive from a man aged 45 to 65 who received an inactivated influenza vaccine. Each CDR3 is given with its conserved first and last residue. D genes are given only for firm matches. Size values are once, few and many counts, or a class for expanded clones, and some rows have none.

D gene	clone size	V gene	J gene	CDR3 DNA	CDR3 protein
TRBD1	.	TRBV29-1	TRBJ2-7	TGCAGCGCAAAAGGACAGGGTACCTACGAGCAGTACTTC	CSAKGQGTYEQYF
.	few	TRBV19	TRBJ1-5	TGTGCCAGTAGTCCAACGCGGGGGGATCAGCCCCAGCATTTT	CASSPTRGDQPQHF
.	.	TRBV4-1	TRBJ1-1	TGCGCCAGCAGCCAATCTTGGACGGGCGCTGAAGCTTTCTTT	CASSQSWTGAEAFF
.	few	TRBV3-1	TRBJ1-6	TGTGCCAGCAGCCAAGCCGGGCGTACACCCCTCCACTTT	CASSQAGRTPLHF
TRBD1	.	TRBV11-2	TRBJ2-7	TGTGCCAGCAGCTTAGAGACCGGGACAGGGTCCCACGAGCAGTACTTC	CASSLETGTGSHEQYF
.	few	TRBV4-3	TRBJ2-7	TGCGCCAGCAGCTACGACGAAGACTCCTACGAGCAGTACTTC	CASSYDEDSYEQYF
TRBD2	many	TRBV20-1	TRBJ2-3	TGCAGTGCTAACAGACTAGCGGGGGAGCTCACAGATACGCAGTATTTT	CSANRLAGELTDTQYF
.	many	TRBV7-2	TRBJ2-6	TGTGCCAGCAGCAGCCTCGGGCCTGGGGCCAACGTCCTGACTTTC	CASSSLGPGANVLTF
TRBD2	many	TRBV5-5	TRBJ2-5	TGTGCCAGCAGCGGGTTCCTAGCGGGAGTCCAAGAGACCCAGTACTTC	CASSGFLAGVQETQYF
TRBD2	few	TRBV3-1	TRBJ2-3	TGTGCCAGCAGCCAAGAGGGACTAGCGGGGGCGAACACAGATACGCAGTATTTT	CASSQEGLAGANTDTQYF
TRBD2	.	TRBV20-1	TRBJ2-7	TGCAGTGTCACTAGCGGGGTGGCCCACTACGAGCAGTACTTC	CSVTSGVAHYEQYF
.	few	TRBV6-1	TRBJ2-7	TGTGCCAGCAGTGATGTGGCAGTCAGCTCCTACGAGCAGTACTTC	CASSDVAVSSYEQYF
.	few	TRBV12-3/TRBV12-4	TRBJ2-3	TGTGCCAGCACCCTCCGGGTGGGGACGCAGTATTTT	CASTLRVGTQYF
TRBD1	few	TRBV29-1	TRBJ1-1	TGCAGCGGTAGATACAGGGGGGACACTGAAGCTTTCTTT	CSGRYRGDTEAFF